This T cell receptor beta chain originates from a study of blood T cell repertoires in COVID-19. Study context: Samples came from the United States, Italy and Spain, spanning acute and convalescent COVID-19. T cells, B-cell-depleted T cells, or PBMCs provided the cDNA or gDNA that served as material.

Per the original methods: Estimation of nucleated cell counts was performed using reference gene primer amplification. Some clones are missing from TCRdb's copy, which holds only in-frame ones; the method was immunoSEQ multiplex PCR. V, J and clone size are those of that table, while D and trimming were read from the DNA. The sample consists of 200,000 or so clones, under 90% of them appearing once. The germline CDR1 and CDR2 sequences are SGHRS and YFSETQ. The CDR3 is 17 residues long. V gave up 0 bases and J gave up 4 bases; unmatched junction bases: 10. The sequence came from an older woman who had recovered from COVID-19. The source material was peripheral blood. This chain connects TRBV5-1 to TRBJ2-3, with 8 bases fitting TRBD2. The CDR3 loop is CASSLAASGGGPDTQYF. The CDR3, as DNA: TGCGCCAGCAGCTTGGCCGCCAGCGGGGGAGGCCCAGATACGCAGTATTTT.